This TCR beta chain was retrieved from a study of OX40 agonist ivuxolimab in advanced cancers. V was pared by 5 bases and J by 0 bases, with 6 bases of the junction left unmatched. CDR3 length equals 16 residues. Per the germline V gene, CDR1 is SGHNT and CDR2 is YENEEA. The study's findings and limits: Nonresponders included some who also had low normalized T-cell clonal expansion.

Remarks on this clone: Its antigen is as yet unknown.

TCRdb's copy holds only in-frame clones and misses some; the assay was immunoSEQ multiplex PCR. The table lists roughly 18,000 clones, around 69% of them singletons. Sequencing used CD4+ or CD8+ T cells sorted from blood, obtained in a trial of the OX40 agonist ivuxolimab. J is TRBJ2-2 and V is TRBV11-3, with 7 bases identical to TRBD1. The TCR originated in an adult with an advanced solid tumor such as melanoma, head and neck, liver or kidney cancer. CDR3 in DNA: TGTGCCAGCAGCGACGCGGACAGGCCGAACACCGGGGAGCTGTTTTTT. Translated: CASSDADRPNTGELFF.